These 26 T cell receptor beta chains share one sample of origin, sequenced in a study of blood T cell repertoires in COVID-19. The protocol was immunoSEQ multiplex PCR, while the TCRdb copy is restricted to in-frame clones and leaves out a portion. The data show approximately 170,000 clones, around four fifths seen once. Sequenced input: peripheral blood. The receptors shown here come from a man aged 35 to 55 who had recovered from COVID-19.

This chain joins TRBV5-6 and TRBJ1-2; perhaps TRBD1 as D (5 bases). Germline loops: CDR1 SGHDT, CDR2 YYEEEE. The V and J ends lost 3 bases and 12 bases respectively, with 15 bases between them. CDR3 length: 12 amino acids. CDR3 DNA sequence: TGTGCCAGCAGCTCGTCAGGACACCCTAACACCTTC. Protein: CASSSSGHPNTF.

This sequence joins TRBV5-1 and TRBJ2-3; 8 bases match TRBD1. This CDR3 has 16 amino acids. The germline V gene has CDR1 SGHRS and CDR2 YFSETQ. V dropped 3 bases and J dropped 2; count of bases not matched to a gene: 8. The CDR3 DNA follows: TGCGCCAGCAGCTCCGACAGGGGTGCGTTCACAGATACGCAGTATTTT. This codes for CASSSDRGAFTDTQYF.

This clone was seen repeatedly, ten times or more. The rearrangement links TRBV6-4 to TRBJ2-1; 7 bases agree with TRBD2. Germline V gene sequence: CDR1 MRHNA, CDR2 SNTAGT. The CDR3 runs 14 residues. V lost 4 bases and J lost 0; bases outside the gene matches: 0. In DNA, the CDR3 is TGTGCCAGCAGTGCTAGCGGCTCCTACAATGAGCAGTTCTTC. Protein sequence: CASSASGSYNEQFF.

J is TRBJ2-7 and V is TRBV28; 12 nucleotides line up with TRBD2. The V gene end was trimmed by 8 bases and the J gene end by 7 bases; junction bases not matched to a gene: 9. CDR1 is MDHEN, CDR2 SYDVKM, per germline. This CDR3 spans 14 amino acids. The CDR3 sequence is CASSVLAGGWEQYF. CDR3 coding DNA: TGTGCCAGCTCGGTTCTAGCGGGAGGGTGGGAGCAGTACTTC. Full variable domain (missing parts from reference TRBV28 and TRBJ2-7): DVKVTQSSRYLVKRTGEKVFLECVQDMDHENMFWYRQDPGLGLRLIYFSYDVKMKEKGDIPEGYSVSREKKERFSLILESASTNQTSMYLCASSVLAGGWEQYFGPGTRLTVT.

The chain's CDR3 is CAWGSSVYEQYF. As DNA, the CDR3 is TGTGCCTGGGGGTCATCGGTCTACGAGCAGTACTTC. The V gene is TRBV30, the J gene TRBJ2-7; D remains unclear. The CDR3 extends over 12 amino acids. V was pared by 5 bases and J by 3 bases, with 11 bases between. From germline, CDR1 is GTSNPN and CDR2 SVGIG (reference sequence).

The V gene is TRBV7-9, the J gene TRBJ1-1, with D possibly matching TRBD1 (6 bases). Germline assignment: CDR1 SEHNR and CDR2 FQNEAQ (reference sequence). The CDR3 is 13 amino acids. Trimming stripped 5 bases from V and 6 bases from J, with 13 bases between. The CDR3 DNA sequence: TGTGCCAGCAGCGTAAGCAGGGGTCCTGAAGCTTTCTTT. Translating gives CASSVSRGPEAFF.

This clone was seen a few times. The chain employs TRBV11-2 and TRBJ1-5; D gene unclear. The CDR3 length is 13 residues. Germline values: CDR1 SGHAT, CDR2 FQNNGV. V was trimmed by 3 bases and J by 0 bases, leaving 3 bases between them. The CDR3 bases are TGTGCCAGCAGCTTTCTTAGCAATCAGCCCCAGCATTTT. This translates into CASSFLSNQPQHF.

The chain is built from TRBV24-1 and TRBJ2-2, with 8 nucleotides matching TRBD1. The CDR3 is made up of 16 amino acids. Germline CDR1 KGHDR, CDR2 SFDVKD. The trim removed 5 bases at V and 4 bases at J, leaving 8 bases unmatched. The DNA of the CDR3 is TGTGCCACCAGTGGCGCCGGGACAGGCCCCACCGGGGAGCTGTTTTTT. Translation gives CATSGAGTGPTGELFF.

The CDR3 here is CSVAGQNTEAFF. The DNA for the CDR3 is TGCAGCGTTGCAGGACAGAACACTGAAGCTTTCTTT. V is TRBV29-1 and J is TRBJ1-1; a weak D match, TRBD1 (5 bases). Germline values: CDR1 SQVTM, CDR2 ANQGSEA. Between the trimmed V and J ends, which lost 4 bases and 1 base, there was a span of 7 bases. The CDR3 contains 12 residues. Drawing the rest from reference TRBV29-1 and TRBJ1-1, the complete variable domain is SAVISQKPSRDICQRGTSLTIQCQVDSQVTMMFWYRQQPGQSLTLIATANQGSEATYESGFVIDKFPISRPNLTFSTLTVSNMSPEDSSIYLCSVAGQNTEAFFGQGTRLTVV.

J is TRBJ2-7 and V is TRBV29-1; 13 nucleotides match TRBD2. Germline loops: CDR1 SQVTM, CDR2 ANQGSEA. The CDR3 has 14 amino acids. The J segment lost 6 bases and the V segment lost 0 bases, leaving 2 bases of the junction unmatched. The CDR3 here is CSVEEGTSGVEQYF. Here the CDR3 DNA reads TGCAGCGTTGAAGAAGGGACTAGCGGGGTCGAGCAGTACTTC.

The J gene is TRBJ2-1, the V gene TRBV11-3; TRBD2 matches 10 bases. The germline gives CDR1 SGHNT, CDR2 YENEEA. The CDR3 has 15 residues. V lost 5 bases, J lost 0 bases, and 1 base stayed unmatched. The CDR3 protein is CASSRTSGSYNEQFF. The CDR3, as DNA: TGTGCCAGCAGCCGGACTAGCGGCTCCTACAATGAGCAGTTCTTC.

V is TRBV25-1 and J is TRBJ1-4, with TRBD1 matching 7 bases. The CDR3 has 11 amino acids. CDR1 is MGHDK, CDR2 SYGVNS, per germline. V shed 5 bases, J shed 15 bases, and the junction held 6 bases outside the gene matches. CDR3 loop: CASSFDRVVFF. DNA of the CDR3: TGTGCCAGCAGTTTCGACAGGGTGGTGTTTTTT.

CDR3: CASSSPSTGAYEQYF. The CDR3 nucleotides read TGTGCCAGCAGCTCCCCCTCGACGGGGGCCTACGAGCAGTACTTC. V and J are TRBV7-9 and TRBJ2-7; tentatively, D is TRBD2 (6 bases). CDR3 length: 15 residues. V lost 4 bases to trimming and J lost 2 bases, with 15 bases between them. From germline, CDR1 is SEHNR and CDR2 FQNEAQ (reference sequence). The variable domain in full, completed from reference TRBV7-9 and TRBJ2-7, reads DTGVSQNPRHKITKRGQNVTFRCDPISEHNRLYWYRQTLGQGPEFLTYFQNEAQLEKSRLLSDRFSAERPKGSFSTLEIQRTEQGDSAMYLCASSSPSTGAYEQYFGPGTRLTVT.

This clone was observed once. The chain uses TRBV6-2 or TRBV6-3 and TRBJ1-1, with 7 positions matching TRBD1. With V trimmed by 2 bases and J by 5 bases, 8 bases remained unmatched. The CDR3 runs to 15 residues. Germline V gene sequence: CDR1 MNHEY, CDR2 SVGEGT. In DNA form, the CDR3 reads TGTGCCAGCAGTTACGCGCGACAGGGAGGAACTGAAGCTTTCTTT. It is translated as CASSYARQGGTEAFF.

This clone was seen a few times. The chain recombines TRBV29-1 with TRBJ1-1; D remains ambiguous. Germline V gene sequence: CDR1 SQVTM, CDR2 ANQGSEA. V was cut by 3 bases and J by 5 bases, with 7 bases left in between. The CDR3 is made up of 11 amino acids. The CDR3 loop is CSVEMSTEAFF. The CDR3 DNA follows: TGCAGCGTTGAGATGAGTACTGAAGCTTTCTTT. Full variable domain (outside the CDR3, taken from reference TRBV29-1 and TRBJ1-1): SAVISQKPSRDICQRGTSLTIQCQVDSQVTMMFWYRQQPGQSLTLIATANQGSEATYESGFVIDKFPISRPNLTFSTLTVSNMSPEDSSIYLCSVEMSTEAFFGQGTRLTVV.

This clone came up many times. Other DNA sequences in the same sample also yield this CDR3. The chain combines TRBV30 with TRBJ2-3; 8 nucleotides align to TRBD2. The V segment lost 3 bases and the J segment 0 bases; nucleotides outside the gene matches: 5. The CDR3 has 15 residues. Germline CDR1 GTSNPN, CDR2 SVGIG (reference sequence). The CDR3 region is CAWSGLAGSTDTQYF. The CDR3 DNA reads TGTGCCTGGAGCGGACTAGCCGGGAGCACAGATACGCAGTATTTT.

This clone appeared a single time. The V call is TRBV3-1 (or the pseudogene TRBV3-2), the J call TRBJ1-1; 7 nucleotides align to TRBD1. V lost 1 base, J lost 2 bases, and 4 bases stayed unmatched. Germline values: CDR1 LGHDT, CDR2 YNNKEL (reference sequence). This CDR3 region has 15 residues. Here the CDR3 reads CASSQAGTANTEAFF. Here the CDR3 DNA reads TGTGCCAGCAGCCAAGCAGGGACAGCTAACACTGAAGCTTTCTTT.

This chain connects TRBV2 to TRBJ2-5; 8 bases match TRBD1. Germline V gene lookup returns CDR1 SNHLY and CDR2 FYNNEI. The CDR3 loop spans 14 amino acids. The J segment lost 5 bases and the V segment lost 6 bases, leaving 8 bases of the junction unmatched. CDR3 DNA sequence: TGTGCCAGCAGCCAGGACAGGGCGTCGGAGACCCAGTACTTC. Protein: CASSQDRASETQYF.

The chain links TRBV2 to TRBJ2-6, with TRBD1 matching 7 bases. This CDR3 contains 17 residues. V was pared by 4 bases and J by 0 bases, with 6 bases of the junction left unmatched. Germline assignment: CDR1 SNHLY and CDR2 FYNNEI. CDR3 loop: CASSVRQGVSGANVLTF. DNA of the CDR3: TGTGCCAGCAGTGTTAGACAGGGAGTCTCTGGGGCCAACGTCCTGACTTTC. Full variable domain (outside the CDR3, taken from reference TRBV2 and TRBJ2-6): EPEVTQTPSHQVTQMGQEVILRCVPISNHLYFYWYRQILGQKVEFLVSFYNNEISEKSEIFDDQFSVERPDGSNFTLKIRSTKLEDSAMYFCASSVRQGVSGANVLTFGAGSRLTVL.

The chain carries TRBV7-9 and TRBJ2-1, with TRBD2 matching 7 bases. Germline CDR1 reads SEHNR; CDR2 reads FQNEAQ (reference sequence). J lost 9 bases, V lost 5 bases, and 4 bases had no gene match. The CDR3 consists of 12 residues. CDR3 DNA sequence: TGTGCCAGCAGCCCCGGGACTATTGAGCAGTTCTTC. Encoded protein: CASSPGTIEQFF.

The rearrangement joins TRBV18 to TRBJ1-1; a weak D match, TRBD1 (5 bases). Germline CDR1 is KGHSH and CDR2 is LQKENI. The CDR3 runs to 13 residues. Trimming left V 6 bases short and J 5 bases short, with 13 bases between. The CDR3 reads CASSGGGYTEAFF. For the CDR3, the DNA is TGTGCCAGCTCGGGGGGTGGGTATACTGAAGCTTTCTTT.

This chain connects TRBV18 to TRBJ2-5; 10 positions agree with TRBD2. V dropped 3 bases and J dropped 0; count of bases not matched to a gene: 19. From germline, CDR1 is KGHSH and CDR2 LQKENI. The CDR3 is 21 residues long. The CDR3 sequence: CASSPNLAQLAGMPYQETQYF. In nucleotides, the CDR3 is TGTGCCAGCTCACCTAATTTGGCCCAACTAGCGGGAATGCCCTACCAAGAGACCCAGTACTTC.

This rearrangement joins TRBV9 to TRBJ2-5; 7 bases agree with TRBD1. Germline-derived CDR1 and CDR2 are SGDLS and YYNGEE. The CDR3 totals 14 residues. Trimming took 4 bases from V and 2 from J; bases not matched to a gene: 5. The CDR3 DNA is TGTGCCAGCAGCCCACCGGGACAGCAAGAGACCCAGTACTTC. Protein sequence: CASSPPGQQETQYF.

The DNA of the CDR3 is TGTGCCAGTAGTACAGGCAGGGAAGCAGAGACCCAGTACTTC. Its protein product is CASSTGREAETQYF. The chain joins TRBV19 to TRBJ2-5; D possibly corresponds to TRBD1 (5 bases). The CDR3 has 14 amino acids. Germline loops: CDR1 LNHDA, CDR2 SQIVND (reference sequence). The V and J ends lost 4 bases and 4 bases respectively, with 13 bases between them.

The V call is TRBV24-1, the J call TRBJ2-3; D is uncertain. CDR1 is KGHDR and CDR2 is SFDVKD in the germline V gene. The CDR3 has 16 amino acids. The V and J ends lost 3 bases and 0 bases respectively, with 12 bases between them. DNA for the CDR3: TGTGCCACCAGTGATGCGGTGCCAGACAGCACAGATACGCAGTATTTT. Its protein product is CATSDAVPDSTDTQYF.

V is TRBV7-2 and J is TRBJ2-5; tentative D call: TRBD2 (5 bases). This CDR3 is built from 14 residues. The germline V gene encodes CDR1 SGHTA and CDR2 FQGNSA. The V gene lost 3 bases and the J gene lost 5 bases, with 13 bases spanning the gap. Written as DNA, the CDR3 is TGTGCCAGCAGCTTGGTCGGGATAGACGAGACCCAGTACTTC. Protein product: CASSLVGIDETQYF.